This T cell receptor beta chain appears in the sequencing data of a study of beta chain features in type 1 diabetes. Concerning this clone itself: The antigen remains unidentified.

Reverse transcribing all isolated RNA meant expressed TCRB transcripts were sequenced. Assay: immunoSEQ multiplex PCR; the TCRdb copy retains only in-frame clones and omits some. The data hold approximately 170,000 clones, with 7.8% observed a single time. V lost 6 bases and J 3 bases, leaving 14 bases between the germline ends. There are 14 residues in the CDR3. CDR1 SGHRS and CDR2 YFSETQ come from the germline V gene. Study conclusions and caveats: Significant though moderate, a shortening of TCRB CDR3s appeared in all four CD4+ subsets of Type 1 diabetes patients. Healthy donors had naive, central memory and Treg TCRB repertoires that appeared less similar than those seen among patients.

Stem cell-like memory, regulatory, central memory and naive CD4+ cells were sorted via CD45RO/CCR7/CD25/CD127/CD95/CD27. The genes are TRBV5-1 and TRBJ2-3; TRBD1 is a possible D gene (6 bases). The sample was central memory CD4+ T cells from blood. The TCR comes from a woman aged 40-49 years with type 1 diabetes. Written as DNA, the CDR3 is TGCGCCAGCACCTCTGGGACACTTACAGATACGCAGTATTTT. It yields the protein CASTSGTLTDTQYF.